This TCR beta chain was recorded in a study of T-cell reconstitution after alpha-beta-depleted transplantation in children. This CDR3 is 16 amino acids long. Losses at the gene ends were 7 bases for V and 4 bases for J; bases not matched to a gene: 12. Germline assignment: CDR1 SGHRS and CDR2 YFSETQ. As it was prepared, the TCRbeta library received unique molecular identifiers. TCRdb re-analysed the PCR reads in MiXCR, keeping a single row per CDR3 protein. The sample carries around 400,000 distinct CDR3 sequences, under 13% recorded once. The sequences come from PBMCs from the stem cell graft donor, collected from the stem cell graft. The chain carries TRBV5-1 and TRBJ2-3; 10 nucleotides align to TRBD1. The clonotype originates from a human donor who donated a stem cell graft to a child with acute myeloid leukemia. This chain's CDR3 is CASGTRTGGGSDTQYF. CDR3 bases: TGCGCCAGCGGAACGCGGACAGGGGGTGGTTCAGATACGCAGTATTTT.